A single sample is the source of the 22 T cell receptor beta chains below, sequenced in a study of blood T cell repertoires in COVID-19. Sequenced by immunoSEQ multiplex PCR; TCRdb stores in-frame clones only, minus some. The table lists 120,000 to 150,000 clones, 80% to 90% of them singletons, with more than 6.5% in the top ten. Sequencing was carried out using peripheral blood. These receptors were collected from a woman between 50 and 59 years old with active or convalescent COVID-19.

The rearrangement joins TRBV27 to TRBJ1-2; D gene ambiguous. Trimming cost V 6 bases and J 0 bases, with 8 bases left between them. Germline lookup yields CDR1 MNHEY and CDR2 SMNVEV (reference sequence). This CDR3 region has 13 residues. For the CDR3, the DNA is TGTGCCAGCAGCGGCACAGCTAACTATGGCTACACCTTC. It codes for CASSGTANYGYTF.

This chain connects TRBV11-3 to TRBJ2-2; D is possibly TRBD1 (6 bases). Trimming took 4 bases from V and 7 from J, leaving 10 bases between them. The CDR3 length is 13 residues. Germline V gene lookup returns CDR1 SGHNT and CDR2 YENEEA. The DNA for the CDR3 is TGTGCCAGCAGCTCCTACAGGGACGGGGAGCTGTTTTTT. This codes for CASSSYRDGELFF.

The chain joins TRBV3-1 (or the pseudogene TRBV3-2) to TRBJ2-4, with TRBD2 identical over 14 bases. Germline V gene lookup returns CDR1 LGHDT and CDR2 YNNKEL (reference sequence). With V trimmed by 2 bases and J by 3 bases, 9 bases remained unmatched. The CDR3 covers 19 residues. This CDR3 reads CASSQMTSGRAVDKNIQYF. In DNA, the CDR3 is TGTGCCAGCAGCCAAATGACTAGCGGGAGGGCCGTTGACAAAAACATTCAGTACTTC.

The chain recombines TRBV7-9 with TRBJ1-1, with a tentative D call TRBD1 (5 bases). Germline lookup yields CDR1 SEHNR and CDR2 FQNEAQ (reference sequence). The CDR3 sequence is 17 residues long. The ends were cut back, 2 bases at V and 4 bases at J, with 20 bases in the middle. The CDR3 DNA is TGTGCCAGCAGCTTATCCGAACCAGGGTTTAGTATCACTGAAGCTTTCTTT. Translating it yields CASSLSEPGFSITEAFF.

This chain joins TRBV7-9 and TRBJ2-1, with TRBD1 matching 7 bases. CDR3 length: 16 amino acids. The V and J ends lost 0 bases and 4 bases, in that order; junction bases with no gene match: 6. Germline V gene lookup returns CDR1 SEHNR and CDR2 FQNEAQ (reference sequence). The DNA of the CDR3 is TGTGCCAGCAGCTTAGCGGAGACAGGGCTGTACAATGAGCAGTTCTTC. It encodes CASSLAETGLYNEQFF. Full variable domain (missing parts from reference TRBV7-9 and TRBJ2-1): DTGVSQNPRHKITKRGQNVTFRCDPISEHNRLYWYRQTLGQGPEFLTYFQNEAQLEKSRLLSDRFSAERPKGSFSTLEIQRTEQGDSAMYLCASSLAETGLYNEQFFGPGTRLTVL.

The CDR3 DNA sequence: TGTGCCAGCAGGCCGCGGGACGGGAGCTCCTACGAGCAGTACTTC. It codes for CASRPRDGSSYEQYF. The V call is TRBV28, the J call TRBJ2-7, with D possibly TRBD2 on 6 matching bases. Trimming removed 6 bases from V and 0 bases from J, with 15 bases in between. The CDR3 consists of 15 residues. Germline assignment: CDR1 MDHEN and CDR2 SYDVKM.

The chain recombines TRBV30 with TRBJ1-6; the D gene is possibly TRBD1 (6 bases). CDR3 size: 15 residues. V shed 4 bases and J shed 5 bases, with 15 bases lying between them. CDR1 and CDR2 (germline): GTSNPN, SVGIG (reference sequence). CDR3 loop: CAWNADRPHNSPLHF. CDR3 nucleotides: TGTGCCTGGAACGCGGACAGACCCCATAATTCACCCCTCCACTTT.

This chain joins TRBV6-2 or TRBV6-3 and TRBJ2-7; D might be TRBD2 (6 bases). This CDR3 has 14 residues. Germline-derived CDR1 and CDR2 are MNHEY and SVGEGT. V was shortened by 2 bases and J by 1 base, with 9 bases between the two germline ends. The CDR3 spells CASSYGGVSYEQYF. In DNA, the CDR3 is TGTGCCAGCAGTTACGGCGGGGTTTCCTACGAGCAGTACTTC.

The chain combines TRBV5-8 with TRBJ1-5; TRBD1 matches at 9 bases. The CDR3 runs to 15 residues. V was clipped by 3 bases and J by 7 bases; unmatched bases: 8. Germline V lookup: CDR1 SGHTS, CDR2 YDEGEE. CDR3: CASSSTTGGKQPQHF. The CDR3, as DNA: TGTGCCAGCAGCTCCACGACAGGGGGTAAGCAGCCCCAGCATTTT.

The CDR3 loop is CASSMSSGNTIYF. In DNA form, the CDR3 reads TGTGCCAGTTCCATGAGCTCTGGAAACACCATATATTTT. The chain links TRBV6-4 to TRBJ1-3, with D uncertain. V gave up 9 bases and J gave up 0 bases, with 9 bases separating them. Germline loops: CDR1 MRHNA, CDR2 SNTAGT. The CDR3 contains 13 residues.

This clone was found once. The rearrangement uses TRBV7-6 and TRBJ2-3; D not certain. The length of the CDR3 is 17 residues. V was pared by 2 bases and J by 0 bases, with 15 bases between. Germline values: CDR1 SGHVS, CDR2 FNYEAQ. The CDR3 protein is CASSLYPPEISTDTQYF. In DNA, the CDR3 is TGTGCCAGCAGCTTATACCCCCCCGAGATTAGCACAGATACGCAGTATTTT. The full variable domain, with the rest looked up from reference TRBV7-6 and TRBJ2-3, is GAGVSQSPRYKVTKRGQDVALRCDPISGHVSLYWYRQALGQGPEFLTYFNYEAQQDKSGLPNDRFSAERPEGSISTLTIQRTEQRDSAMYRCASSLYPPEISTDTQYFGPGTRLTVL.

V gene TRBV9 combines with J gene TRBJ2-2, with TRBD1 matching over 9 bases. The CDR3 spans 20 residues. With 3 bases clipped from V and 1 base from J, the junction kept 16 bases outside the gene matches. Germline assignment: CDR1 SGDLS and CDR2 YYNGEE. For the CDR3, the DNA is TGTGCCAGCAGCGCAATCTTCGACACTAGGACAGGGGTGAACACCGGGGAGCTGTTTTTT. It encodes CASSAIFDTRTGVNTGELFF.

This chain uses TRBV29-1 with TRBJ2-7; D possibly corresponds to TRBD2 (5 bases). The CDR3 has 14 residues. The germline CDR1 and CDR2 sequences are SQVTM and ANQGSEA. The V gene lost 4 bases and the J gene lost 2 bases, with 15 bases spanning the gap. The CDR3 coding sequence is TGCAGCGTTGGGGTAGAGGGATACACCTACGAGCAGTACTTC. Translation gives CSVGVEGYTYEQYF.

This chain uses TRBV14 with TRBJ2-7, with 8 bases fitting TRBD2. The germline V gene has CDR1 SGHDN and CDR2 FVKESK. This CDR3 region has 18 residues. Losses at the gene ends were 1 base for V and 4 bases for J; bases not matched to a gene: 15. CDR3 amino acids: CASSQVEIGGGLLYEQYF. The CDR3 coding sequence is TGTGCCAGCAGCCAAGTAGAGATCGGGGGGGGGTTGTTATACGAGCAGTACTTC.

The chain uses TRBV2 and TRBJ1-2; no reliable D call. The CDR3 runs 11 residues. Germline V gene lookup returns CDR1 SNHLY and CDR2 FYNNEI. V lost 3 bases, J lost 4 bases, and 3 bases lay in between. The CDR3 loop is CASSDRYGYTF. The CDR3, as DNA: TGTGCCAGCAGTGACCGCTATGGCTACACCTTC. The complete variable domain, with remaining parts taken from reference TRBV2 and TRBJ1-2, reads EPEVTQTPSHQVTQMGQEVILRCVPISNHLYFYWYRQILGQKVEFLVSFYNNEISEKSEIFDDQFSVERPDGSNFTLKIRSTKLEDSAMYFCASSDRYGYTFGSGTRLTVV.

This chain's CDR3 is CASSLPPGLANYYEQYF. The CDR3 bases are TGTGCCAGCTCACTGCCTCCGGGACTAGCGAATTACTACGAGCAGTACTTC. This sequence joins TRBV18 and TRBJ2-7; 10 bases are a match to TRBD2. The CDR3 contains 17 residues. Germline V gene sequence: CDR1 KGHSH, CDR2 LQKENI. The ends lost 4 bases at V and 3 bases at J; junction bases unmatched: 12. The full variable domain, rest sourced from reference TRBV18 and TRBJ2-7, is NAGVMQNPRHLVRRRGQEARLRCSPMKGHSHVYWYRQLPEEGLKFMVYLQKENIIDESGMPKERFSAEFPKEGPSILRIQQVVRGDSAAYFCASSLPPGLANYYEQYFGPGTRLTVT.

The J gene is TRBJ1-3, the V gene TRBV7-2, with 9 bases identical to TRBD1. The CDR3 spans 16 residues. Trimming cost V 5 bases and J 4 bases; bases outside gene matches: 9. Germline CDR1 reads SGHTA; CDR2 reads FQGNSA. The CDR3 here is CASSPNRGLGGNTIYF. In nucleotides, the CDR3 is TGTGCCAGCAGCCCCAACAGGGGGCTAGGAGGAAACACCATATATTTT.

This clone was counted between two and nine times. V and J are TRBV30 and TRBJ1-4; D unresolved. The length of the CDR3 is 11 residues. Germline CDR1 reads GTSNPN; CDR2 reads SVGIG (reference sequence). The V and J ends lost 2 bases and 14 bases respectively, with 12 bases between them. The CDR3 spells CAWSLEQRLFF. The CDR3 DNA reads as TGTGCCTGGAGTCTAGAACAGCGGCTGTTTTTT.

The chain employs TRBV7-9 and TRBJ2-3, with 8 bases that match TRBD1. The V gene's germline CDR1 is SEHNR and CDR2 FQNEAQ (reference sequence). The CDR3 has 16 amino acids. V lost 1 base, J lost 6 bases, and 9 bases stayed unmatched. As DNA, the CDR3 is TGTGCCAGCAGCTTAGTCCTCAGGGGGCCATGGGATACGCAGTATTTT. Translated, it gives CASSLVLRGPWDTQYF.

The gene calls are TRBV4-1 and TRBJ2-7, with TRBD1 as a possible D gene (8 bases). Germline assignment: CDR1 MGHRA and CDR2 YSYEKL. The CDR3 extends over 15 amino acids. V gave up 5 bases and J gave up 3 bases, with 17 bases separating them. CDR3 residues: CASSRGQGGIYEQYF. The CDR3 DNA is TGCGCCAGCAGCAGAGGACAGGGAGGGATCTACGAGCAGTACTTC.

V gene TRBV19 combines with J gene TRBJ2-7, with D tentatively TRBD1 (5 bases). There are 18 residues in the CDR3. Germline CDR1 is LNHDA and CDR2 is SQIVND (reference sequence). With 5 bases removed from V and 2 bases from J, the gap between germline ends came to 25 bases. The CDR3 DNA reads TGTGCCAGTAGTTCTTCCTGGGGCGAGGTTCGGACGCCCTACGAGCAGTACTTC. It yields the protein CASSSSWGEVRTPYEQYF.

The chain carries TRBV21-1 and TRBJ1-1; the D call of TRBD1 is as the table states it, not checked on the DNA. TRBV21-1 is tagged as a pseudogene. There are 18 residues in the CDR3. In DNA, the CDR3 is TGTGCCAGCAGCAAGCCCCGTACGAGTCGGACAGAGAACACTGAAGCTTTCTTT. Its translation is CASSKPRTSRTENTEAFF.